The 7 T cell receptor beta chains listed next were all sequenced from one sample in a study of blood T cell repertoires in COVID-19. Profiling relied on immunoSEQ multiplex PCR, and the TCRdb table lists in-frame clones only, not all of them. The sample gives approximately 160,000 clones, around 85% of which show up once; approximately 9.9% is in the top ten. Material: peripheral blood. The receptors shown here come from a man in his fifties or sixties with active or convalescent COVID-19.

This clone was observed a few times. The V gene is TRBV5-1, the J gene TRBJ2-1; 12 nucleotides match TRBD2. J lost 9 bases, V lost 2 bases, and 6 bases had no gene match. The CDR3 runs to 15 residues. Germline CDR1 is SGHRS and CDR2 is YFSETQ. The CDR3 DNA follows: TGCGCCAGCAGCTTAACTAGCGGGGGGCCTGTTGAGCAGTTCTTC. Translating it yields CASSLTSGGPVEQFF.

This clone was seen a handful of times. V usage is TRBV24-1 and J usage is TRBJ1-5; D might be TRBD1 (6 bases). V was cut by 4 bases and J by 0 bases, with 15 bases left in between. Germline CDR1 is KGHDR and CDR2 is SFDVKD. CDR3 length: 17 amino acids. The CDR3 DNA reads as TGTGCCACCAGTGACCCCAAGGACAGTCCTAGCAATCAGCCCCAGCATTTT. It codes for CATSDPKDSPSNQPQHF.

V is TRBV19 and J is TRBJ1-1, with 10 positions matching TRBD1. CDR1 LNHDA and CDR2 SQIVND come from the germline V gene (reference sequence). The CDR3 length is 16 residues. V was pared by 6 bases and J by 3 bases, with 10 bases of the junction left unmatched. CDR3 bases: TGTGCCAGTAGCAGAAATCCGGGACAGGGGCACACTGAAGCTTTCTTT. Its translation: CASSRNPGQGHTEAFF.

The V call is TRBV6-5, the J call TRBJ2-7; 7 nucleotides match TRBD2. Trimming at V came to 5 bases and at J to 3 bases, leaving 4 bases not matched to a gene. Germline assignment: CDR1 MNHEY and CDR2 SVGAGI. The CDR3 has 13 residues. CDR3 amino acids: CASSPPSGYEQYF. CDR3 DNA sequence: TGTGCCAGCAGTCCCCCTAGCGGCTACGAGCAGTACTTC.

The gene calls are TRBV5-4 and TRBJ1-1; D remains ambiguous. With 2 bases removed from V and 5 bases from J, the gap between germline ends came to 10 bases. The CDR3 covers 13 residues. Germline CDR1 SGHNT, CDR2 YYREEE (reference sequence). The CDR3 sequence: CASSFTGSTEAFF. In DNA form, the CDR3 reads TGTGCCAGCAGCTTCACGGGGAGTACTGAAGCTTTCTTT.

The table lists this clone with a count of one. This rearrangement joins TRBV12-3 or TRBV12-4 to TRBJ2-2; tentatively, D is TRBD2 (5 bases). Trimming took off 4 bases at V and 5 bases at J, with 8 bases between the two ends. The CDR3 runs to 13 residues. The CDR3 loop reads CASSWTGTGELFF. The DNA for the CDR3 is TGTGCCAGCAGTTGGACTGGAACCGGGGAGCTGTTTTTT.

This clone was detected once. The sample holds other DNA sequences that translate to the same CDR3. The CDR3 DNA reads TGTGCCAGCAGCCAAACGAAGAGCTCCTACGAGCAGTACTTC. Translation: CASSQTKSSYEQYF. This chain joins TRBV3-1 (or the pseudogene TRBV3-2) and TRBJ2-7; D gene uncertain. This CDR3 spans 14 amino acids. Trimming removed 2 bases from V and 0 bases from J, with 8 bases in between. Germline assignment: CDR1 LGHDT and CDR2 YNNKEL (reference sequence).